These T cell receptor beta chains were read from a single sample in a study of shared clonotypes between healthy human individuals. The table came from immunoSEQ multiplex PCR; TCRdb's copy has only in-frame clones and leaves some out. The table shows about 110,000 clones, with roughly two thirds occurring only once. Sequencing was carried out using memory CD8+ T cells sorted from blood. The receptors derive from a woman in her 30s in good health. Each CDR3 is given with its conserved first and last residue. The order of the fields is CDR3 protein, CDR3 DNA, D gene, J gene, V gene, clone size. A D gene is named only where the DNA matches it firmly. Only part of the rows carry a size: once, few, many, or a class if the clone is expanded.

CASRPGQGAIYEQYF | TGTGCCAGCAGGCCCGGACAGGGAGCAATCTACGAGCAGTACTTC | TRBD1 | TRBJ2-7 | TRBV6-1 | few
CSVEQGLSGTEAFF | TGCAGCGTGGAACAGGGCCTTTCGGGCACTGAAGCTTTCTTT | . | TRBJ1-1 | TRBV29-1 | .
CATNRVEAFF | TGTGCCACCAACAGGGTGGAAGCTTTCTTT | . | TRBJ1-1 | TRBV6-6 | .
CASTQISNQPQHF | TGTGCCAGCACTCAGATTAGCAATCAGCCCCAGCATTTT | . | TRBJ1-5 | TRBV2 | once
CASSLRLADRRTQYF | TGTGCCAGCAGCCTCCGACTAGCGGATAGGAGGACCCAGTACTTC | TRBD2 | TRBJ2-5 | TRBV5-4 | many
CSVGAGGEAFF | TGCAGCGTTGGGGCGGGGGGAGAAGCTTTCTTT | . | TRBJ1-1 | TRBV29-1 | .
CATSGVSGTEAFF | TGTGCCACCTCAGGAGTGAGTGGAACTGAAGCTTTCTTT | . | TRBJ1-1 | TRBV11-2 | .
CASSPTKVEGGTEAFF | TGTGCCAGCAGCCCTACGAAAGTGGAGGGGGGGACTGAAGCTTTCTTT | . | TRBJ1-1 | TRBV28 | .
CSVRAGTSGVEQYF | TGCAGCGTGCGCGCCGGGACCAGCGGAGTAGAGCAGTACTTC | . | TRBJ2-7 | TRBV29-1 | .
CASSPGTVSSYNEQFF | TGTGCCAGCAGCCCCGGGACTGTGAGCTCCTACAATGAGCAGTTCTTC | . | TRBJ2-1 | TRBV7-8 | many
CASSTGAGNYGYTF | TGTGCCAGCAGCACCGGAGCAGGAAACTATGGCTACACCTTC | . | TRBJ1-2 | TRBV7-9 | .
CASSSQKGHYYTF | TGTGCCAGCAGTTCCCAAAAAGGACACTACTACACCTTC | . | TRBJ1-2 | TRBV27 | .
CASSANSYNSPLHF | TGCGCCAGCTCGGCGAACTCCTATAATTCACCCCTCCACTTT | . | TRBJ1-6 | TRBV4-1 | .
CASSLGTGYVNTEAFF | TGTGCCAGCAGCCTCGGGACAGGGTATGTGAACACTGAAGCTTTCTTT | TRBD1 | TRBJ1-1 | TRBV4-2 | .
CASRNRDLDAPGANVLTF | TGTGCCAGCAGAAACAGGGATCTGGATGCTCCTGGGGCCAACGTCCTGACTTTC | . | TRBJ2-6 | TRBV28 | many
CASSEPLQGDSGYTF | TGTGCCAGCAGTGAACCTCTTCAGGGGGACAGTGGCTACACCTTC | TRBD1 | TRBJ1-2 | TRBV6-1 | .
CAFFGGHSYTF | TGTGCCTTTTTCGGGGGGCATAGCTACACCTTC | . | TRBJ1-2 | TRBV30 | .
CASSLGRVGSYNEQFF | TGCGCCAGCAGCTTGGGGAGGGTCGGGTCCTACAATGAGCAGTTCTTC | . | TRBJ2-1 | TRBV5-1 | .
CAWSGGLYGYTF | TGTGCCTGGAGCGGTGGGCTTTATGGCTACACCTTC | . | TRBJ1-2 | TRBV30 | .
CASSFGTEAFF | TGTGCCAGCAGTTTTGGCACTGAAGCTTTCTTT | . | TRBJ1-1 | TRBV28 | .
CASSDRNYGYTF | TGTGCCAGTAGCGACAGGAACTATGGCTACACCTTC | . | TRBJ1-2 | TRBV19 | .
CAISERMGVETQYF | TGTGCCATCAGTGAGCGAATGGGGGTAGAGACCCAGTACTTC | . | TRBJ2-5 | TRBV10-3 | .
CASSKAGGVGNTIYF | TGTGCCAGCAGCAAAGCTGGCGGGGTGGGAAACACCATATATTTT | . | TRBJ1-3 | TRBV21-1 | .
CASSPRVGLDYEQYF | TGTGCCAGCAGCCCTCGAGTGGGACTGGACTACGAGCAGTACTTC | . | TRBJ2-7 | TRBV13 | .
CSVVGDLYEQYF | TGCAGCGTTGTGGGGGACCTCTACGAGCAGTACTTC | . | TRBJ2-7 | TRBV29-1 | .
CSARGGYGYTF | TGCAGTGCTAGAGGAGGCTATGGCTACACCTTC | . | TRBJ1-2 | TRBV20-1 | few
CASRTQQEKLFF | TGTGCCAGCAGGACTCAACAGGAAAAACTGTTTTTT | . | TRBJ1-4 | TRBV28 | .
CAISADTEAFF | TGTGCCATCAGTGCCGACACTGAAGCTTTCTTT | . | TRBJ1-1 | TRBV10-3 | .
CASSLTGLNQPQHF | TGTGCCAGCAGCCTGACAGGGTTAAATCAGCCCCAGCATTTT | TRBD1 | TRBJ1-5 | TRBV13 | few
CSVEEPRASLYNEQFF | TGCAGCGTTGAAGAACCCAGAGCTAGCCTTTACAATGAGCAGTTCTTC | . | TRBJ2-1 | TRBV29-1 | .
CASSTRDPNTGELFF | TGTGCCAGCAGTACGCGGGACCCGAACACCGGGGAGCTGTTTTTT | . | TRBJ2-2 | TRBV27 | .
CASSYFSGTSTDTQYF | TGTGCCAGCAGTTACTTCAGCGGAACTAGCACAGATACGCAGTATTTT | . | TRBJ2-3 | TRBV6-5 | .
CASSQEGTRKDF | TGCGCCAGCAGCCAAGAGGGGACAAGGAAGGACTTC | . | TRBJ2-5 | TRBV4-1 | .
CASSIFQGSGANVLTF | TGTGCCAGTAGTATATTTCAGGGCTCTGGGGCCAACGTCCTGACTTTC | . | TRBJ2-6 | TRBV19 | once
CASRTEAGGASGTYEQYF | TGTGCCAGCAGAACAGAGGCAGGGGGCGCGTCTGGTACTTACGAGCAGTACTTC | TRBD1 | TRBJ2-7 | TRBV7-9 | few
CASSYSGTGAAYEQYF | TGTGCCAGCAGTTACTCAGGGACAGGGGCCGCCTACGAGCAGTACTTC | TRBD1 | TRBJ2-7 | TRBV6-5 | .
CASSISGSSTDTQYF | TGTGCCAGCAGCATTTCAGGGTCTAGCACAGATACGCAGTATTTT | . | TRBJ2-3 | TRBV11-1 | .
CASSQDWSNSNNSPLHF | TGCGCCAGCAGCCAAGATTGGAGTAACAGCAATAATTCACCCCTCCACTTT | . | TRBJ1-6 | TRBV4-1 | once
CASSLVGEAFF | TGTGCCAGCAGCTTAGTGGGCGAAGCTTTCTTT | . | TRBJ1-1 | TRBV7-9 | .
CASSLRWINTEAFF | TGTGCCAGCAGCTTACGATGGATTAACACTGAAGCTTTCTTT | . | TRBJ1-1 | TRBV7-9 | .
CASSLTWVYNTYEQYF | TGTGCCAGCAGCCTAACTTGGGTTTACAACACCTACGAGCAGTACTTC | . | TRBJ2-7 | TRBV28 | .
CASSLSAMAILGTEAFF | TGTGCCAGCAGTTTAAGCGCGATGGCGATATTGGGGACTGAAGCTTTCTTT | . | TRBJ1-1 | TRBV28 | .
CASSQATGDDTDTQYF | TGTGCCAGCAGCCAAGCGACAGGGGACGACACAGATACGCAGTATTTT | TRBD1 | TRBJ2-3 | TRBV4-2 | .
CASSVAISAGDTGELFF | TGTGCCAGCAGCGTAGCCATCTCAGCGGGAGATACCGGGGAGCTGTTTTTT | TRBD2 | TRBJ2-2 | TRBV9 | .
CASSLVGDYEQYF | TGTGCCAGCAGCTTGGTAGGGGACTACGAGCAGTACTTC | . | TRBJ2-7 | TRBV5-6 | .
CASSQDAAGTSYEQYF | TGCGCCAGCAGCCAAGATGCGGCAGGGACCTCCTACGAGCAGTACTTC | . | TRBJ2-7 | TRBV4-1 | .
CASSLTGTGVDEQYF | TGTGCCAGCAGCCTAACGGGGACAGGGGTAGACGAGCAGTACTTC | TRBD1 | TRBJ2-7 | TRBV7-9 | .
CASSEGYEGDTQYF | TGTGCCAGCAGTGAGGGGTACGAGGGAGATACGCAGTATTTT | . | TRBJ2-3 | TRBV6-4 | many
CASSEGTGDVDTQYF | TGTGCCAGCAGTGAAGGGACAGGGGATGTAGATACGCAGTATTTT | TRBD1 | TRBJ2-3 | TRBV2 | .
CASSLSAGGRNTEAFF | TGTGCCAGCAGTTTATCTGCAGGGGGGAGGAACACTGAAGCTTTCTTT | TRBD1 | TRBJ1-1 | TRBV27 | .
CASSFDSNYEQYF | TGTGCCAGCAGCTTCGACAGCAACTACGAGCAGTACTTC | . | TRBJ2-7 | TRBV7-3 | few
CASSDPVGSSYEQYF | TGCGCCAGCAGTGATCCGGTGGGCAGCTCCTACGAGCAGTACTTC | . | TRBJ2-7 | TRBV10-2 | once
CASSLTPDRGNTEAFF | TGTGCCAGCAGCCTCACCCCGGACAGGGGAAACACTGAAGCTTTCTTT | TRBD1 | TRBJ1-1 | TRBV4-2 | .
CASSLSVYGGNTIYF | TGTGCCAGCAGCTTGAGCGTCTACGGAGGAAACACCATATATTTT | . | TRBJ1-3 | TRBV5-6 | few
CASSATGSAYEQYF | TGTGCCAGCAGCGCGACAGGGTCGGCCTACGAGCAGTACTTC | TRBD1 | TRBJ2-7 | TRBV9 | few